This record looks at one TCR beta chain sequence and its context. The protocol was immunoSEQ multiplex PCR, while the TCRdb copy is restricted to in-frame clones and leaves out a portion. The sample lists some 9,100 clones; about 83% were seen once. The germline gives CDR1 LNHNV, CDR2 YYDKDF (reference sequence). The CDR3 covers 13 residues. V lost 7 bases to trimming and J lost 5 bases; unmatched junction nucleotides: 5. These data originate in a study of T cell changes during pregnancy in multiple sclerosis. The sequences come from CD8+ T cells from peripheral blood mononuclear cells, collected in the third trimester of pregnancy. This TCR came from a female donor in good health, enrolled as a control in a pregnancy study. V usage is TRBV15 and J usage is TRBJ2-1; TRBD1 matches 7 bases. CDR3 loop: CATTDRVHNEQFF. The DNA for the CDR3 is TGTGCCACCACAGACAGGGTCCACAATGAGCAGTTCTTC.